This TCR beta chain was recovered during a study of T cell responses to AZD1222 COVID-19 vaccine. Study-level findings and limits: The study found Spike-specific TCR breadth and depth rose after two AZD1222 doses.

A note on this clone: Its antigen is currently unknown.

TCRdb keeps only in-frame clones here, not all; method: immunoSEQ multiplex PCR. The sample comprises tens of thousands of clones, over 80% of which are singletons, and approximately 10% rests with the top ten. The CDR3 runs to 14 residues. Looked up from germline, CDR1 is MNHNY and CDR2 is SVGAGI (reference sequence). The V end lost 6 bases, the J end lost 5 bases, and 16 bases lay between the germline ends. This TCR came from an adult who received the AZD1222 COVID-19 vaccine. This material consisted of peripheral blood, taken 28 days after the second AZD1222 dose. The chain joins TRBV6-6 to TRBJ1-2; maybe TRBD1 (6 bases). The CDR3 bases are TGTGCCAGCAGCCGCTTGGACAGTGGATATGGCTACACCTTC. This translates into CASSRLDSGYGYTF.